This is a list of T cell receptor beta chains from one sample in a study of post-analysis software for immune sequencing data. TCRdb itself ran the PCR reads through MiXCR, one entry per CDR3 protein. The table includes 500,000 to 600,000 distinct CDR3 sequences, about 44% detected once. Sequencing used blood. The receptors originated from a girl between 5 and 17 years old with multiple sclerosis. The CDR3 runs from the conserved cysteine through the conserved F or W. The D gene is left open where the match is weak. Only some rows state a clone size, as once, few, many or a class for expanded clones.

V	J	size	D	CDR3	DNA
TRBV7-2	TRBJ2-7	few	-	CASSIAAGPPNEQYF	TGTGCCAGCAGCATTGCCGCAGGCCCCCCCAACGAGCAGTACTTC
TRBV13	TRBJ1-1	-	-	CASRPSGVSEAFF	TGTGCCAGCAGACCGTCTGGGGTATCTGAAGCTTTCTTT
TRBV7-9	TRBJ2-1	-	TRBD1	CASRRETGVGLDEQFF	TGTGCCAGCAGGAGAGAGACAGGGGTAGGTTTGGATGAGCAGTTCTTC
TRBV12-3/TRBV12-4	TRBJ2-1	-	-	CASSSYLDGSYNEQFF	TGTGCCAGCAGTTCTTATCTCGATGGCTCCTACAATGAGCAGTTCTTC
TRBV6-6	TRBJ2-7	few	-	CASARDKYYEQYF	TGTGCCTCGGCTAGGGACAAATACTACGAGCAGTACTTC
TRBV29-1	TRBJ2-5	-	TRBD1	CSVEAGTGVTQYF	TGCAGCGTTGAAGCCGGGACAGGGGTGACCCAGTACTTC
TRBV6-6	TRBJ2-3	many	-	CASRKTSTDTQYF	TGTGCCAGCAGAAAGACTAGCACAGATACGCAGTATTTT
TRBV5-1	TRBJ1-5	few	-	CASSRGADQPQHF	TGCGCCAGCAGCCGGGGGGCTGATCAGCCCCAGCATTTT
TRBV20-1	TRBJ1-2	few	-	CSANKEGYGYTF	TGCAGTGCTAACAAGGAGGGCTATGGCTACACCTTC
TRBV7-9	TRBJ2-3	-	-	CASSLSGEDTQYF	TGTGCCAGCAGCTTATCAGGGGAGGATACGCAGTATTTT
TRBV7-9	TRBJ2-7	-	TRBD1	CASSLDRSYYEQYF	TGTGCCAGCAGCTTGGACAGGAGCTACTACGAGCAGTACTTC
TRBV7-9	TRBJ2-7	few	-	CASSLRTSVGEQYF	TGTGCCAGCAGCTTAAGGACGTCGGTGGGAGAGCAGTACTTC
TRBV7-2	TRBJ2-7	-	-	CASSLNPDPLDEQYF	TGTGCCAGCAGCTTAAACCCAGACCCCCTGGACGAGCAGTACTTC
TRBV29-1	TRBJ1-1	-	TRBD1	CSTRTGNTEAFF	TGCAGCACCCGGACAGGGAATACTGAAGCTTTCTTT
TRBV6-5	TRBJ1-1	-	-	CASRQKDRGGSQAFF	TGTGCCAGCAGACAAAAAGATAGAGGCGGCAGTCAAGCTTTCTTT
TRBV11-2	TRBJ2-3	few	TRBD2	CASSLLAGRISDTQYF	TGTGCCAGCAGCTTACTAGCGGGGCGAATATCAGATACGCAGTATTTT
TRBV12-3/TRBV12-4	TRBJ1-2	-	-	CASSLRSRADYGYTF	TGTGCCAGCAGTTTACGGTCCAGGGCGGACTATGGCTACACCTTC
TRBV27	TRBJ1-6	-	TRBD1	CASSSNRGGNSPLHF	TGTGCCAGCAGTTCCAACAGGGGTGGCAATTCACCCCTCCACTTT
TRBV6-1	TRBJ2-5	-	TRBD1	CASSRQGFYETQYF	TGTGCCAGCAGCCGACAGGGTTTTTACGAGACCCAGTACTTC
TRBV20-1	TRBJ1-2	-	TRBD1	CSALGDSFNYGYTF	TGCAGTGCTTTGGGGGACAGCTTTAACTATGGCTACACCTTC
TRBV6-1	TRBJ1-5	few	TRBD1	CASSRTGVNQPQHF	TGTGCCAGCAGTAGGACAGGGGTTAATCAGCCCCAGCATTTT
TRBV20-1	TRBJ2-1	-	TRBD2	CSARDPFRSGEYNEQFF	TGCAGTGCTAGAGATCCGTTTAGGAGCGGGGAATACAATGAGCAGTTCTTC
TRBV10-3	TRBJ1-2	few	-	CAISESVDNGYTF	TGTGCCATCAGTGAGTCCGTCGACAATGGCTACACCTTC
TRBV3-1	TRBJ2-6	once	-	CASSHYKGLANVLTF	TGTGCCAGCAGCCATTATAAGGGGCTGGCCAACGTCCTGACTTTC
TRBV2	TRBJ2-3	-	-	CASSDPVGGTDTQYF	TGTGCCAGCAGTGACCCCGTTGGCGGCACAGATACGCAGTATTTT
TRBV4-1	TRBJ1-1	-	-	CASSQVGRGLALAFF	TGCGCCAGCAGCCAAGTTGGACGGGGGCTTGCTCTGGCTTTCTTT
TRBV27	TRBJ2-7	-	-	CASRGFHEQYF	TGTGCCAGCAGGGGATTCCACGAGCAGTACTTC
TRBV9	TRBJ2-2	-	TRBD2	CASSPPSGGATGELFF	TGTGCCAGCAGCCCGCCTAGCGGGGGGGCCACCGGGGAGCTGTTTTTT
TRBV20-1	TRBJ2-3	-	TRBD1	CSAGPGEGAMDTQYF	TGCAGTGCTGGGCCAGGCGAGGGGGCTATGGATACGCAGTATTTT
TRBV2	TRBJ1-1	-	TRBD1	CASRTYRGKDTEAFF	TGTGCCAGCAGAACTTACAGGGGGAAGGACACTGAAGCTTTCTTT
TRBV20-1	TRBJ2-7	-	TRBD2	CSARDRTSGSYEQYF	TGCAGTGCTAGAGATCGAACTAGCGGCTCCTACGAGCAGTACTTC
TRBV3-1	TRBJ2-5	-	-	CASSPSPGQALRETQYF	TGTGCCAGCAGCCCGTCCCCGGGGCAGGCACTTCGGGAGACCCAGTACTTC
TRBV6-5	TRBJ2-2	-	-	CASSYGGRGTGELFF	TGTGCCAGCAGTTACGGGGGGCGCGGCACCGGGGAGCTGTTTTTT
TRBV10-3	TRBJ2-1	few	TRBD2	CAISDTREGQYNEQFF	TGTGCCATCAGTGATACACGGGAGGGCCAGTACAATGAGCAGTTCTTC
TRBV5-1	TRBJ1-5	once	-	CASSLVGRQDFQPQHF	TGCGCCAGCAGCTTGGTGGGGAGACAGGACTTTCAGCCCCAGCATTTT
TRBV5-6	TRBJ2-3	-	-	CASSRDSDTDTQYF	TGTGCCAGCAGTAGGGACTCCGACACAGATACGCAGTATTTT
TRBV5-1	TRBJ2-5	few	-	CASSLGSPAGETQYF	TGCGCCAGCAGCTTAGGGAGTCCGGCTGGGGAGACCCAGTACTTC
TRBV7-3	TRBJ2-1	-	TRBD2	CASSLSSGGPNEQFF	TGTGCCAGCAGCTTAAGTAGCGGGGGGCCCAATGAGCAGTTCTTC
TRBV5-5	TRBJ2-7	few	TRBD2	CASSLRTGTSGRRYEQYF	TGTGCCAGCAGCTTGAGGACCGGGACTAGCGGGAGAAGATACGAGCAGTACTTC
TRBV5-1	TRBJ1-5	many	-	CASSLESNQPQHF	TGTGCCAGCAGCTTAGAGAGCAATCAGCCCCAGCATTTT
TRBV12-3/TRBV12-4	TRBJ1-5	-	TRBD1	CASSLEGQGSNQPQHF	TGTGCCAGCAGCCTTGAGGGACAGGGTAGCAATCAGCCCCAGCATTTT
TRBV12-3/TRBV12-4	TRBJ2-1	-	-	CASSLPGLDYNEQFF	TGTGCCAGCAGTTTACCGGGACTGGACTACAATGAGCAGTTCTTC